Each of the 27 T cell receptor beta chains below was sequenced from the same sample in a study of human T cells and chemical hapten exposure. MiXCR, run by TCRdb on the RACE reads, gives a single entry per CDR3 protein. This table has tens of thousands of distinct CDR3 sequences, approximately 6.7% appearing once. Sample time point: pre-sensitization, week 0. The sample's treatment: therapeutic diphenylcyclopropenone sensitization with weekly scalp DPC. Sequenced here: whole blood, sampled in connection with sensitization to the hapten diphenylcyclopropenone (DPC). The receptor source for this set is a woman in her twenties or thirties with alopecia areata. Some clones in this sample may be carry-over from other donors' samples.

This clonotype showed up many times. J is TRBJ2-3 and V is TRBV3-1, with 7 bases that match TRBD2. From germline, CDR1 is LGHDT and CDR2 YNNKEL (reference sequence). The CDR3 has 13 residues. The J segment lost 5 bases and the V segment lost 3 bases, leaving 2 bases of the junction unmatched. The DNA of the CDR3 is TGTGCCAGCAGCCACGGGGGGAAAGATACGCAGTATTTT. This translates into CASSHGGKDTQYF.

V is TRBV9 and J is TRBJ1-4; D is perhaps TRBD1 (5 bases). CDR1 and CDR2 (germline): SGDLS, YYNGEE. The CDR3 length is 15 residues. Trimming pared 4 bases from V and 5 bases from J, leaving 15 bases between. The CDR3 coding sequence is TGTGCCAGCAGCCCCCAACAGGATCCGAATGAAAAACTGTTTTTT. As protein: CASSPQQDPNEKLFF.

This clonotype was counted many times. The chain recombines TRBV12-3 or TRBV12-4 with TRBJ1-1, with 10 bases matching TRBD1. V dropped 6 bases and J dropped 0; count of bases not matched to a gene: 7. The CDR3 contains 16 residues. The CDR3 DNA is TGTGCCAGCAGACCCGGACAGGGGGTTTTGAACACTGAAGCTTTCTTT. Translating gives CASRPGQGVLNTEAFF.

This clonotype was seen ten or more times. The chain recombines TRBV5-5 with TRBJ1-6, with D uncertain. CDR3 size: 12 residues. V lost 0 bases, J lost 7 bases, and 2 bases lay in between. Germline V gene data show CDR1 as SGHKS and CDR2 as YYEKEE (reference sequence). This chain's CDR3 is CASSLANSPLHF. The CDR3 DNA sequence: TGTGCCAGCAGCTTGGCAAATTCACCCCTCCACTTT.

In its sample, this clonotype was seen many times. V gene TRBV29-1 combines with J gene TRBJ1-2, with 8 bases that match TRBD1. This CDR3 has 14 residues. CDR1 and CDR2 (germline): SQVTM, ANQGSEA. With V trimmed by 8 bases and J by 6 bases, 14 bases remained unmatched. The DNA of the CDR3 is TGCAGCATTTCCAAGGGCAGGGGGCTAGATGGCTACACCTTC. The encoded protein is CSISKGRGLDGYTF.

This clonotype was observed many times. This rearrangement joins TRBV18 to TRBJ1-1; 7 nucleotides agree with TRBD1. CDR1 is KGHSH and CDR2 is LQKENI in the germline V gene. The V and J ends lost 4 bases and 1 base, in that order; junction bases with no gene match: 6. The CDR3 runs 15 residues. The chain's CDR3 is CASSLSGTANTEAFF. Written as DNA, the CDR3 is TGTGCCAGCTCACTTTCCGGGACAGCGAACACTGAAGCTTTCTTT.

This clonotype was seen repeatedly, ten times or more. The rearrangement links TRBV5-1 to TRBJ1-6; D might be TRBD1 (6 bases). The CDR3 is 13 residues long. With 3 bases removed from V and 11 bases from J, the gap between germline ends came to 12 bases. The germline gives CDR1 SGHRS, CDR2 YFSETQ. CDR3 in amino acids: CASSSWGAAPLHF. CDR3 nucleotides: TGCGCCAGCAGCTCTTGGGGGGCGGCACCCCTCCACTTT.

The table lists this clonotype with a few counts. The rearrangement links TRBV7-9 to TRBJ2-2, with D perhaps matching TRBD2 (6 bases). This CDR3 contains 15 residues. Germline V gives CDR1 SEHNR, CDR2 FQNEAQ (reference sequence). V was shortened by 1 base and J by 5 bases, with 11 bases between the two germline ends. CDR3 coding DNA: TGTGCCAGCAGCTTAGAACTAGCAGGGACCGGGGAGCTGTTTTTT. It codes for CASSLELAGTGELFF. The whole variable domain, filled in from reference TRBV7-9 and TRBJ2-2, reads DTGVSQNPRHKITKRGQNVTFRCDPISEHNRLYWYRQTLGQGPEFLTYFQNEAQLEKSRLLSDRFSAERPKGSFSTLEIQRTEQGDSAMYLCASSLELAGTGELFFGEGSRLTVL.

This clonotype was detected many times. CDR3 loop: CASSPSGGGDTQYF. The CDR3 nucleotides read TGTGCCAGCAGCCCTAGCGGGGGCGGGGATACGCAGTATTTT. The chain uses TRBV6-6 and TRBJ2-3; 10 bases agree with TRBD2. The V and J ends lost 6 bases and 6 bases, in that order; junction bases with no gene match: 6. This CDR3 contains 14 residues. CDR1 is MNHNY and CDR2 is SVGAGI in the germline V gene (reference sequence).

This clonotype has a count of ten or more. The chain recombines TRBV6-5 with TRBJ2-5; tentatively, D is TRBD1 (6 bases). This CDR3 contains 15 residues. Trimming removed 1 base from V and 2 bases from J, with 11 bases in between. Germline lookup yields CDR1 MNHEY and CDR2 SVGAGI. The CDR3: CASSYYREGQETQYF. Written as DNA, the CDR3 is TGTGCCAGCAGTTACTACAGGGAAGGGCAAGAGACCCAGTACTTC.

This clonotype showed up many times. The chain joins TRBV7-6 to TRBJ2-1; possible D gene TRBD2, 6 bases. CDR3 length: 12 residues. Per germline, CDR1 SGHVS and CDR2 FNYEAQ. Trimming shortened V by 4 bases and J by 10 bases, and 11 bases separated the two germline ends. CDR3 DNA sequence: TGTGCCAGCAGCTCGGACCGGGGGGAGCAGTTCTTC. Amino acid sequence: CASSSDRGEQFF.

This clonotype was found many times. J is TRBJ2-3 and V is TRBV3-1; D is tentatively TRBD1 or TRBD2 (6 bases each). V lost 4 bases to trimming and J lost 4 bases, with 12 bases between them. From germline, CDR1 is LGHDT and CDR2 YNNKEL (reference sequence). This CDR3 has 14 residues. The CDR3 DNA is TGTGCCAGCAGCCGCGAGGGGGGCTCAGATACGCAGTATTTT. Amino acid sequence: CASSREGGSDTQYF.

Many counts were recorded for this clonotype. The chain is built from TRBV10-3 and TRBJ2-3; the match to TRBD1 covers 9 bases. The CDR3 has 16 residues. Germline CDR1 ENHRY, CDR2 SYGVKD. J lost 4 bases, V lost 10 bases, and 15 bases had no gene match. The CDR3, as DNA: TGTGCCACGACTGGGGGGACAGGGAGAGGTGCAGATACGCAGTATTTT. This gives the protein CATTGGTGRGADTQYF.

This clonotype has just a few counts. V usage is TRBV27 and J usage is TRBJ1-2; TRBD1 agrees at 8 bases. The CDR3 is 14 residues long. Losses at the gene ends were 6 bases for V and 4 bases for J; bases not matched to a gene: 7. Germline V lookup: CDR1 MNHEY, CDR2 SMNVEV (reference sequence). The CDR3 region has the DNA TGTGCCAGCAGCACGGACAGGGAGGGCTATGGCTACACCTTC. Translating it yields CASSTDREGYGYTF.

This clonotype was detected only a few times. The chain recombines TRBV7-9 with TRBJ1-2, with a possible D match to TRBD1 (5 bases). CDR1 is SEHNR, CDR2 FQNEAQ, per germline (reference sequence). The CDR3 runs to 15 residues. V lost 3 bases and J lost 6, with 17 bases in between. For the CDR3, the DNA is TGTGCCAGCAGCTTGGCTGGGACGGAGGCGGATGGCTACACCTTC. This encodes CASSLAGTEADGYTF.

This clonotype appeared many times. The chain recombines TRBV29-1 with TRBJ2-4, with 8 positions matching TRBD1. Trimming removed 6 bases from V and 0 bases from J; junction bases left unmatched: 7. Germline V CDR1 and CDR2: SQVTM, ANQGSEA. This CDR3 comprises 15 residues. CDR3 protein: CSVGGQGEAKNIQYF. In nucleotides, the CDR3 is TGCAGCGTGGGAGGACAGGGAGAAGCCAAAAACATTCAGTACTTC.

This clonotype was detected many times. J is TRBJ1-4 and V is TRBV12-3 or TRBV12-4; a weak D match, TRBD1 (5 bases). The V end was cut by 5 bases, the J end by 8 bases, with 15 bases between. The CDR3 loop spans 14 amino acids. CDR3 DNA: TGTGCCAGCAGTCCCCGCGGGGCTCCGGAAAAACTGTTTTTT. Encoded protein: CASSPRGAPEKLFF.

This clonotype was seen only a few times. The chain uses TRBV7-9 and TRBJ1-6; 9 bases align to TRBD1. J was trimmed by 8 bases and V by 0 bases; bases with no gene match: 8. CDR1 and CDR2 (germline): SEHNR, FQNEAQ (reference sequence). The CDR3 is made up of 17 amino acids. The chain's CDR3 is CASSLALRTGDDSPLHF. In DNA form, the CDR3 reads TGTGCCAGCAGCTTAGCGCTCAGGACAGGGGACGATTCACCCCTCCACTTT. The full variable domain, rest sourced from reference TRBV7-9 and TRBJ1-6, is DTGVSQNPRHKITKRGQNVTFRCDPISEHNRLYWYRQTLGQGPEFLTYFQNEAQLEKSRLLSDRFSAERPKGSFSTLEIQRTEQGDSAMYLCASSLALRTGDDSPLHFGNGTRLTVT.

In this sample, this clonotype turned up many times. V is TRBV11-2 and J is TRBJ2-7; D is ambiguous. This CDR3 spans 12 amino acids. CDR1 SGHAT and CDR2 FQNNGV come from the germline V gene. Trimming removed 1 base at V and 7 bases at J, with 8 bases between. For the CDR3, the DNA is TGTGCCAGCAGCTTAGCCCCGTGGGAGCAGTACTTC. Translation gives CASSLAPWEQYF.

This clonotype was detected many times. The rearrangement joins TRBV7-6 to TRBJ2-1; 7 bases agree with TRBD1. V trimming: 7 bases; J trimming: 6 bases; junction bases outside the gene matches: 21. The CDR3 has 18 amino acids. The germline V gene encodes CDR1 SGHVS and CDR2 FNYEAQ. The CDR3 DNA is TGTGCCAGCACGGGTGGGACAGACCTAATTTCTCCCCGCAATGAGCAGTTCTTC. This codes for CASTGGTDLISPRNEQFF.

The gene calls are TRBV5-6 and TRBJ1-2; no clear D. Germline V gene lookup returns CDR1 SGHDT and CDR2 YYEEEE. The germline V and J ends were trimmed by 3 bases and 12 bases, with 24 bases remaining between them. CDR3 length equals 15 residues. The CDR3 protein is CASSSPHSTGSVDTF. The CDR3 nucleotides are TGTGCCAGCAGCTCACCACACTCCACGGGGTCAGTAGACACCTTC.

Many counts were recorded for this clonotype. The chain combines TRBV7-6 with TRBJ2-1; D remains ambiguous. The CDR3 consists of 12 residues. Looked up from germline, CDR1 is SGHVS and CDR2 is FNYEAQ. The V and J ends lost 1 base and 6 bases respectively, with 4 bases between them. For the CDR3, the DNA is TGTGCCAGCAGCTTAGGCAGCAATGAGCAGTTCTTC. This sequence encodes CASSLGSNEQFF.

This clonotype was observed at least ten times. The chain has TRBV5-1 and TRBJ2-5; D ambiguous. The CDR3 runs to 13 residues. Germline V gives CDR1 SGHRS, CDR2 YFSETQ. V dropped 3 bases and J dropped 5 bases, with 11 bases sitting between them. The CDR3 sequence: CASSSQVMETQYF. CDR3 nucleotides: TGCGCCAGCAGCTCCCAAGTTATGGAGACCCAGTACTTC.

There are a few counts of this clonotype. The chain employs TRBV20-1 and TRBJ1-2; perhaps TRBD1 as D (6 bases). The CDR3 consists of 12 residues. Trimming took 8 bases from V and 4 from J, leaving 14 bases between them. The germline gives CDR1 DFQATT, CDR2 SNEGSKA (reference sequence). CDR3 in DNA: TGCAGTTTTGCACAGGGACCCTATGGCTACACCTTC. Translating it yields CSFAQGPYGYTF.

V and J are TRBV3-1 and TRBJ2-3; D is possibly TRBD1 (5 bases). Germline V gives CDR1 LGHDT, CDR2 YNNKEL (reference sequence). The CDR3 totals 15 residues. Between the trimmed V and J ends, which lost 6 bases and 1 base, there was a span of 14 bases. The CDR3 spells CASSPQGRGTDTQYF. The DNA for the CDR3 is TGTGCCAGCAGTCCCCAGGGAAGGGGCACAGATACGCAGTATTTT.

This clonotype was counted many times. The genes are TRBV12-3 or TRBV12-4 and TRBJ1-5; D call uncertain. CDR3 length equals 11 residues. Trimming removed 5 bases at V and 4 bases at J, with 3 bases between. The CDR3 region has the DNA TGTGCCAGCAGTCTTAATCAGCCCCAGCATTTT. Its protein product is CASSLNQPQHF.

Points on this clonotype: At one boundary the junction diverges from the germline segment, which might be a read error. This rearrangement joins TRBV20-1 to TRBJ1-6, with D uncertain. This CDR3 is built from 15 residues. Per the germline V gene, CDR1 is DFQATT and CDR2 is SNEGSKA (reference sequence). CDR3 nucleotide sequence: TGCAGTGCTAGGGACCCTAAGCGGGGAAGTTCACCCCTCAACTTT. Protein product: CSARDPKRGSSPLNF.